The subject of this entry is one T cell receptor beta chain. TCRdb called the 5' RACE reads again in MiXCR, with one record for every CDR3 protein. Of hundreds of thousands of distinct CDR3 sequences listed, roughly 12% are singletons. The data were obtained in a study of identical twins. Germline-derived CDR1 and CDR2 are MRHNA and SNTAGT. This CDR3 is built from 13 residues. V was cut by 2 bases and J by 12 bases, with 14 bases left in between. These same records also appear under a second study, on yellow fever vaccine responses in identical twins.

The J gene is TRBJ2-1, the V gene TRBV6-4; possible D gene TRBD2, 5 bases. The sample consisted of PBMCs. The TCR originated in a young woman in good health. The CDR3 spells CASSDPPVAGQFF. DNA of the CDR3: TGTGCCAGCAGTGACCCACCCGTGGCGGGGCAGTTCTTC.